One T cell receptor beta chain is described in this entry. The antigen it recognizes is unknown. Per-base quality was not reported, and no clone a single base away is much larger than it. TCRbeta CDR3 regions were amplified from genomic DNA by means of the immunoSEQ Assay, a bias-controlled multiplex PCR. The paper's data handling went like this. The number of nucleated cells in each sample was estimated from the amplification of reference gene primers within the assay. Sequence reads were collapsed and filtered to measure the absolute abundance of every unique TCRbeta CDR3 rearrangement. For each sample, productive Simpson clonality was calculated by taking the square root of Simpson's diversity index across productive rearrangements. As stored in TCRdb, this immuneACCESS dataset retains in-frame rearrangements with V and J assigned. A fraction of the clones does not appear; measured against another copy, unresolved V genes explain less than half of the discrepancy, and the remainder lacks a known reason. V and J calls and clone size are given by that table; D and trimming were obtained from the DNA. The sample table holds over 70,000 clones, of which more than 80% were seen once. The ten largest clonotypes hold over 4.5% of the sample.

The germline V gene (reference sequence) gives CDR1 as LGHDT and CDR2 as YNNKEL. The CDR3 numbers 16 residues from cysteine through phenylalanine. Just CDR3 DNA is preserved here, 48 bases in frame from base 1. V gives up 3 bases and J gives up 0 bases, and the segment between their germline ends measures 9 bases. Collaborating institutions collected whole blood in K2EDTA tubes following their own protocols. Collaborator samples were shipped for TCRbeta analysis as frozen whole blood, isolated PBMCs, or DNA extracted from either sample type. This entry comes from a study of blood T cell repertoires in COVID-19 (dated by TCRdb to 2018 to 2021). Looking at the study overall: Samples from collaborators originated in the United States, Italy and Spain and spanned both the acute and convalescent phases of COVID-19. HLA class I and class II types, where available, came from metadata supplied by the sample provider rather than from assay-based typing. The material from the prospective study consisted of cDNA or gDNA derived from T cells, B-cell-depleted T cells, or PBMCs. A freely available public database, intended as a resource for researchers studying the immune response to SARS-CoV-2, is where the repertoires were released. Deeply sampled blood TCRbeta repertoires from subjects exposed to, actively infected with, or recovered from COVID-19 were included in the dataset. The sample metadata nearly always contained a de-identified subject ID, COVID-19 status, age in years and sex. The samples were drawn from two sources: the first 160 participants of the ongoing ImmuneRACE study, and 950 to 1,500 subjects contributed by 6 global collaborators.

Overall study results and their limits: The amount of clinical and demographic metadata varied by source and participant and was provided uncurated.

The chain is encoded by TRBV3-1 (or the pseudogene TRBV3-2) joined to TRBJ2-6, with a weak D call of TRBD1 (6 bases match). The specimen was peripheral blood. The sequence came from a man older than 75 with acute or convalescent COVID-19. The CDR3 loop reads CASSHRQDSGANVLTF. The sequenced DNA is TGTGCCAGCAGCCACCGACAGGACTCTGGGGCCAACGTCCTGACTTTC.